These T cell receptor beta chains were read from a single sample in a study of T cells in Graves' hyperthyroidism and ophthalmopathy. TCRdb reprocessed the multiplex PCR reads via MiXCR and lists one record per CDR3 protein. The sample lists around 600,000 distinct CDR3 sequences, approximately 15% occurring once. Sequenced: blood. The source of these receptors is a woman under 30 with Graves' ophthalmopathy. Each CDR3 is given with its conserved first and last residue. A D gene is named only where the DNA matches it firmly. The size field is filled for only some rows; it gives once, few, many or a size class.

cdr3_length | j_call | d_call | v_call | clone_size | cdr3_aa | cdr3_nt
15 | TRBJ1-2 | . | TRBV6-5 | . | CASSYSEGYTRGYTF | TGTGCCAGCAGTTACTCGGAGGGTTACACGCGGGGCTACACCTTC
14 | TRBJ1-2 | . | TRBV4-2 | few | CASSQGIVGGGYTF | TGTGCCAGCAGTCAAGGTATAGTCGGTGGAGGCTACACCTTC
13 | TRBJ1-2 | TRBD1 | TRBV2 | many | CATEPQGAGGYTF | TGTGCCACCGAACCACAGGGGGCTGGCGGCTACACCTTC
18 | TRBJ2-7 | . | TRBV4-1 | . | CASSQTLKGRRLSYEQYF | TGCGCCAGCAGCCAAACACTTAAGGGACGGCGACTATCCTACGAGCAGTACTTC
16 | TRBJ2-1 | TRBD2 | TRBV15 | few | CATSIAGLAAYNEQFF | TGTGCCACCAGCATCGCGGGACTAGCCGCATACAATGAGCAGTTCTTC
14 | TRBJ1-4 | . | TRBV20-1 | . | CSAVRGATNEKLFF | TGCAGTGCTGTGAGGGGGGCCACTAATGAAAAACTGTTTTTT
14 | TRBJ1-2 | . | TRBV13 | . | CASSDGQLYYGYTF | TGTGCCAGCAGCGACGGACAGCTATACTATGGCTACACCTTC
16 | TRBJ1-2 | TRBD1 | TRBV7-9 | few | CASSLARQGRNYGYTF | TGTGCCAGCAGCTTAGCGAGACAGGGGCGAAACTATGGCTACACCTTC
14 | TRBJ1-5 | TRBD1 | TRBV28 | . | CASRPGTAPQPQHF | TGTGCCAGCAGACCCGGGACAGCTCCCCAGCCCCAGCATTTT
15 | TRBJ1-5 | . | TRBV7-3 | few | CASSATALSNQPQHF | TGTGCCAGCAGCGCGACAGCACTTAGCAATCAGCCCCAGCATTTT
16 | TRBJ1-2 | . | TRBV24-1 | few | CATSEYLTGGDYGYTF | TGTGCCACCAGTGAATACCTCACCGGGGGCGACTATGGCTACACCTTC
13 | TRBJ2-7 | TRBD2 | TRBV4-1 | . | CASSLAGVDEQYF | TGCGCCAGCAGTCTAGCGGGAGTCGACGAGCAGTACTTC
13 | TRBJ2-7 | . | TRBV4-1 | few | CASSQKEPYEQYF | TGCGCCAGCAGCCAAAAAGAGCCCTACGAGCAGTACTTC
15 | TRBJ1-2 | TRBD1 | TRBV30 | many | CAWSVRTGGSDGYTF | TGTGCCTGGAGTGTACGTACAGGGGGCTCAGATGGCTACACCTTC
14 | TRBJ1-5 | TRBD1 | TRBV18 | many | CASSRGTANQPQHF | TGTGCCAGCTCACGCGGGACAGCAAATCAGCCCCAGCATTTT
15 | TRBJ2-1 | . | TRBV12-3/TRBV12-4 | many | CASSASWWDSNEQFF | TGTGCCAGCAGCGCTTCTTGGTGGGATTCGAATGAGCAGTTCTTC
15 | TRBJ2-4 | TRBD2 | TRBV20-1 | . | CSAVGLAGAKNIQYF | TGCAGTGCGGTAGGACTAGCGGGAGCCAAAAACATTCAGTACTTC
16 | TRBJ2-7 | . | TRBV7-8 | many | CASSDSNNPYTYEQYF | TGTGCCAGCAGCGACTCGAACAACCCCTATACCTACGAGCAGTACTTC
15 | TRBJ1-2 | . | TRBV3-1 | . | CASSQGAGLNYGYTF | TGTGCCAGCAGCCAGGGGGCAGGCCTGAACTATGGCTACACCTTC
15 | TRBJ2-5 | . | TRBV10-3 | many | CAISGRGPSQETQYF | TGTGCCATCAGTGGGAGGGGGCCCAGCCAAGAGACCCAGTACTTC
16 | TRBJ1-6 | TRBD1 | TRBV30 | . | CAWRNSDRGLLLPLHF | TGTGCCTGGAGAAACTCAGACAGGGGGCTCCTACTACCCCTCCACTTT
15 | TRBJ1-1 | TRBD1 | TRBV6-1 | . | CASRRDRGGNTEAFF | TGTGCCAGCAGGAGGGACAGGGGAGGCAACACTGAAGCTTTCTTT
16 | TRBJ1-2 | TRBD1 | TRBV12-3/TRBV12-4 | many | CASSPPVGQGSYGYTF | TGTGCCAGCAGTCCCCCCGTCGGACAGGGGTCCTATGGCTACACCTTC
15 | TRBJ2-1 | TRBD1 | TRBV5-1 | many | CASSLQGVTYNEQFF | TGCGCCAGCAGCTTACAGGGGGTAACCTACAATGAGCAGTTCTTC
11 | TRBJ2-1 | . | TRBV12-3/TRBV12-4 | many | CASSLVDEQFF | TGTGCCAGCAGTTTAGTTGATGAGCAGTTCTTC
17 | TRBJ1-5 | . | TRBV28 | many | CASSPLGTDTHNQPQHF | TGTGCCAGCAGTCCACTCGGGACGGATACACACAATCAGCCCCAGCATTTT
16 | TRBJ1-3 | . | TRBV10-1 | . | CASSESRGSSGNTIYF | TGCGCCAGCAGTGAGTCGCGAGGAAGCTCTGGAAACACCATATATTTT
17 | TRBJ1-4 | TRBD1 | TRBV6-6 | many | CASSYLPGGGGGEKLFF | TGTGCCAGCAGTTACCTTCCCGGAGGGGGCGGCGGGGAAAAACTGTTTTTT
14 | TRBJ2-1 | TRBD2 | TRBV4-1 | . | CASSQVGLAGEQFF | TGCGCCAGCAGCCAAGTAGGACTAGCCGGTGAGCAGTTCTTC
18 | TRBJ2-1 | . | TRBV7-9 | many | CASSLPDWTASSYNEQFF | TGTGCCAGCAGCCTACCGGACTGGACAGCAAGCTCCTACAATGAGCAGTTCTTC
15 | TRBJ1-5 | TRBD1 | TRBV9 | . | CASSVAGTVWEPQHF | TGTGCCAGCAGCGTAGCGGGGACAGTCTGGGAGCCCCAGCATTTT
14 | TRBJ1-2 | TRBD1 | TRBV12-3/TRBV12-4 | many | CASSSDRGNYGYTF | TGTGCCAGCAGTAGCGACAGGGGAAACTATGGCTACACCTTC
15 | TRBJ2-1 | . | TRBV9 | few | CASSVEAAAYNEQFF | TGTGCCAGCAGCGTAGAAGCGGCTGCCTACAATGAGCAGTTCTTC
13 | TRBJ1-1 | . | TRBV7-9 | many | CASSVTGPTEAFF | TGTGCCAGCAGCGTAACAGGGCCCACTGAAGCTTTCTTT
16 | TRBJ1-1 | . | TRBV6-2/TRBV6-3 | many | CASSYRGYPRFTEAFF | TGTGCCAGCAGTTACCGCGGGTACCCTCGCTTCACTGAAGCTTTCTTT
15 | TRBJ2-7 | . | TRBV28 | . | CASSLWGGARYEQYF | TGTGCCAGCAGTTTATGGGGCGGTGCTAGGTACGAGCAGTACTTC
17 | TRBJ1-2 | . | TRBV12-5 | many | CASGSSHLRDTNYGYTF | TGTGCTAGTGGTTCGTCCCACTTACGGGACACGAACTATGGCTACACCTTC
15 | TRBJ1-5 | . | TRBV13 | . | CASSPGGGGSQPQHF | TGTGCCAGCAGCCCCGGGGGGGGGGGTTCGCAGCCCCAGCATTTT
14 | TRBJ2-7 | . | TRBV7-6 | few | CASSRSSLLYEQYF | TGTGCCAGCAGCCGGTCTTCCTTGCTCTACGAGCAGTACTTC
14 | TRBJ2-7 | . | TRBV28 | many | CASSPRSRGSEQYF | TGTGCCAGCAGCCCCCGGAGCCGGGGTTCCGAGCAGTACTTC
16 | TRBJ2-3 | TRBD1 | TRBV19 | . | CASSSLGQGLADTQYF | TGTGCCAGTAGTTCCCTGGGACAGGGGTTGGCAGATACGCAGTATTTT
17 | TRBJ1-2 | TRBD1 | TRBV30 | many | CAWSVWTGGPLNYGYTF | TGTGCCTGGAGTGTATGGACAGGGGGCCCCTTAAACTATGGCTACACCTTC
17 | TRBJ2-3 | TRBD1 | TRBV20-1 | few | CSARANLRTGETDTQYF | TGCAGTGCTAGAGCGAACTTACGGACAGGGGAAACAGATACGCAGTATTTT
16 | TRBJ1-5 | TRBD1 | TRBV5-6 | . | CANPSEDRGHHQPQHF | TGTGCCAACCCATCCGAGGACAGGGGGCATCATCAGCCCCAGCATTTT
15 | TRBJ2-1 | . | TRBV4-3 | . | CASSQELERVYEQFF | TGCGCCAGCAGCCAAGAGCTAGAAAGGGTCTATGAGCAGTTCTTC
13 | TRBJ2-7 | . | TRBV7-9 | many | CASSDSTAYEQYF | TGTGCCAGCAGCGATAGCACGGCCTACGAGCAGTACTTC
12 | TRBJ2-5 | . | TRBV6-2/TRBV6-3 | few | CASSYDPETQYF | TGTGCCAGCAGTTACGACCCAGAGACCCAGTACTTC
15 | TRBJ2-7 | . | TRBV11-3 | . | CASSPGATRHYEQYF | TGTGCCAGTAGCCCCGGCGCAACCCGCCACTACGAGCAGTACTTC
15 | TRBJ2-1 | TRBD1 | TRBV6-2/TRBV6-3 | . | CASRQGAGDYNEQFF | TGTGCCAGCAGACAGGGGGCAGGGGACTACAATGAGCAGTTCTTC
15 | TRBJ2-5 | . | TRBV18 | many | CASSPSSADQETQYF | TGTGCCAGCTCACCTTCTTCGGCAGACCAAGAGACCCAGTACTTC
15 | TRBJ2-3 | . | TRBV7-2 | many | CASSSMGSHTDTQYF | TGTGCCAGCAGCTCTATGGGGTCCCACACAGATACGCAGTATTTT
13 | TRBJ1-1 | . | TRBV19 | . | CASSIGRGTEAFF | TGTGCCAGTAGTATAGGACGGGGCACTGAAGCTTTCTTT